These 8 T cell receptor beta chains were all obtained from the same sample, sequenced in a study of shared clonotypes between healthy human individuals (TCRdb year 2020). The receptor library was made with the immunoSEQ multiplex PCR assay. Drawn from immuneACCESS, this table holds only the in-frame rearrangements with V and J called that TCRdb kept. Clones are partly lost; checked studies trace under half to an unresolved V gene and leave the rest unexplained. This sample holds 2 million to 2.5 million clones; over 85% were observed only once. Roughly 0.36% of the sample goes to the ten largest clones. Sequencing used naive CD4+ T cells from PBMCs. The cell subset or site label corresponds to: CD45RA+ positively selected. The source of these receptors is a young man in good health. Some clones in this sample may be carry-over from other donors' samples.

This clone was counted once. The rearrangement uses TRBV7-2 and TRBJ2-5, with TRBD1 as a possible D gene (5 bases). The CDR3 contains 14 residues. CDR1 is SGHTA and CDR2 is FQGNSA in the germline V gene. Deletions cut 0 bases from V and 5 bases from J, with 10 bases between. CDR3 amino acids: CASSLARVGETQYF. CDR3 DNA: TGTGCCAGCAGCTTAGCCAGGGTGGGGGAGACCCAGTACTTC.

The chain couples TRBV7-3 to TRBJ2-1, with D uncertain. The CDR3 is 14 residues long. Germline V gene data show CDR1 as SGHTA and CDR2 as FQGTGA. V lost 3 bases and J lost 7, with 13 bases in between. The CDR3 loop is CASSFSPLGNEQFF. CDR3 DNA sequence: TGTGCCAGCAGCTTTTCCCCACTGGGGAATGAGCAGTTCTTC. The full variable domain, its missing parts supplied by reference TRBV7-3 and TRBJ2-1, is GAGVSQTPSNKVTEKGKYVELRCDPISGHTALYWYRQSLGQGPEFLIYFQGTGAADDSGLPNDRFFAVRPEGSVSTLKIQRTERGDSAVYLCASSFSPLGNEQFFGPGTRLTVL.

The CDR3 region has the DNA TGTGCCAGCAGTCCTCAGGCAGCGCCCCAAGAGACCCAGTACTTC. Translated: CASSPQAAPQETQYF. This chain joins TRBV9 and TRBJ2-5; D is undetermined. Trimming pared 5 bases from V and 1 base from J, leaving 15 bases between. This CDR3 comprises 15 residues. Germline CDR1 is SGDLS and CDR2 is YYNGEE.

The chain recombines TRBV18 with TRBJ2-7, with a tentative D call TRBD1 (5 bases). There are 13 residues in the CDR3. Germline-derived CDR1 and CDR2 are KGHSH and LQKENI. The V end lost 3 bases, the J end lost 2 bases, and 8 bases lay between the germline ends. The CDR3 loop is CASSPTGPYEQYF. For the CDR3, the DNA is TGTGCCAGCTCACCCACAGGACCCTACGAGCAGTACTTC.

The rearrangement links TRBV7-3 to TRBJ2-3, with 13 bases fitting TRBD2. Germline V gives CDR1 SGHTA, CDR2 FQGTGA. After removal of 4 bases from V and 2 bases from J, the junction contained 3 bases not matched to a gene. The CDR3 runs 16 residues. CDR3 DNA: TGTGCCAGCAGCTCGGGACTAGCGGGACTCACAGATACGCAGTATTTT. Its translation is CASSSGLAGLTDTQYF. The variable domain in full, with the rest retrieved from reference TRBV7-3 and TRBJ2-3, is GAGVSQTPSNKVTEKGKYVELRCDPISGHTALYWYRQSLGQGPEFLIYFQGTGAADDSGLPNDRFFAVRPEGSVSTLKIQRTERGDSAVYLCASSSGLAGLTDTQYFGPGTRLTVL.

The rearrangement joins TRBV4-2 to TRBJ2-7; D is uncertain. CDR3 size: 15 residues. Germline assignment: CDR1 LGHNA and CDR2 YNFKEQ. The V end was cut by 0 bases, the J end by 3 bases, with 12 bases between. CDR3 sequence (DNA): TGTGCCAGCAGCCAAGACTCTAACTCAGGCTACGAGCAGTACTTC. This encodes CASSQDSNSGYEQYF.

There are a few counts of this clone. The same CDR3 arises from other DNA sequences in this sample as well. The chain joins TRBV7-9 to TRBJ1-1; D might be TRBD1 (5 bases). The CDR3 totals 13 residues. The germline V gene has CDR1 SEHNR and CDR2 FQNEAQ (reference sequence). The germline V and J ends were trimmed by 5 bases and 4 bases, with 11 bases remaining between them. The CDR3 DNA reads TGTGCCAGCAGCCCTTCCGGGGGCACTGAAGCTTTCTTT. This encodes CASSPSGGTEAFF.

The J gene is TRBJ1-1, the V gene TRBV7-9; unclear D gene. V was pared by 2 bases and J by 4 bases, with 11 bases between. This CDR3 has 14 residues. The germline gives CDR1 SEHNR, CDR2 FQNEAQ (reference sequence). CDR3 sequence: CASSLPNPSTEAFF. In DNA, the CDR3 is TGTGCCAGCAGCTTACCCAATCCTTCCACTGAAGCTTTCTTT.